This TCR beta chain was sequenced during a study of T cells after yellow fever vaccination. The CDR3 loop spans 15 amino acids. The V gene end was trimmed by 6 bases and the J gene end by 2 bases; junction bases not matched to a gene: 7. CDR1 and CDR2 from the germline V gene are MNHEY and SVGEGT. Each CDR3 protein is one row after TCRdb ran MiXCR on the 5' RACE reads. This table holds 320,000 or so distinct CDR3 sequences, roughly 8.6% found once. The TCR originated in a man aged 18-30 years who received the YFV17D yellow fever vaccine. This specimen consisted of PBMCs, obtained about 41 days after the first yellow fever vaccination. The gene calls are TRBV6-2 or TRBV6-3 and TRBJ2-7, with 10 bases that match TRBD2. In DNA, the CDR3 is TGTGCCAGCAGCGGTTTACTAGCGGGAACCTACGAGCAGTACGTC. The encoded protein is CASSGLLAGTYEQYV.